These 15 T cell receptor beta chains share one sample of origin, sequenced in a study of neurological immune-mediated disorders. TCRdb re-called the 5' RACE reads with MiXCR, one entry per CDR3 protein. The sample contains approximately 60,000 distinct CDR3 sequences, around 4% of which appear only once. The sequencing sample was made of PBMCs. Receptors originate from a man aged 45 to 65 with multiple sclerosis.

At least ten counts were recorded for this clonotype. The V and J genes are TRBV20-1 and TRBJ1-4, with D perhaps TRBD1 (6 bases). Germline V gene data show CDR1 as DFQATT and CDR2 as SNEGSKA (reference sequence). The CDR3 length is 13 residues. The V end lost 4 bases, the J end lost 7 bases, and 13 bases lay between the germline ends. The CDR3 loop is CSANTGNGEKLFF. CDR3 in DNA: TGCAGTGCTAATACAGGGAACGGTGAAAAACTGTTTTTT.

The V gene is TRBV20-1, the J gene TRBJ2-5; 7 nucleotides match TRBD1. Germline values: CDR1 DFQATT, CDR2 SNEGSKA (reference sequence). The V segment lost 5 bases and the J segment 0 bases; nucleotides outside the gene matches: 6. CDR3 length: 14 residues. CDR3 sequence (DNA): TGCAGTGCTGGGGACAGAAAATACCAAGAGACCCAGTACTTC. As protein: CSAGDRKYQETQYF.

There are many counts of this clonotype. In DNA form, the CDR3 reads TGTGCCAGCACCCCGGCGGGGGGGTTCCAAGAGACCCAGTACTTC. It codes for CASTPAGGFQETQYF. The chain links TRBV7-6 to TRBJ2-5, with TRBD2 matching over 9 bases. The germline CDR1 and CDR2 sequences are SGHVS and FNYEAQ. V was pared by 7 bases and J by 1 base, with 7 bases of the junction left unmatched. The CDR3 runs to 15 residues.

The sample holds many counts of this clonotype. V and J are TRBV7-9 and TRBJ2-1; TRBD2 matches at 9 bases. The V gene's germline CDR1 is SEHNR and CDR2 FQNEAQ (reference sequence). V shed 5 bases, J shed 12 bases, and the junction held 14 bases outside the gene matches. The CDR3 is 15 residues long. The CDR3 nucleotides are TGTGCCAGCAGCCTTCAGGCGGGGCTAGCGGGGTCGCAGTTCTTC. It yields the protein CASSLQAGLAGSQFF.

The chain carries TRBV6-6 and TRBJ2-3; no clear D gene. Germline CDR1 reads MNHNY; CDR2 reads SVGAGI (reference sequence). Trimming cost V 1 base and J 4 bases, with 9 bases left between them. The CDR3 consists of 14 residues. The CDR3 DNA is TGTGCCAGCAGTTACTTAGGTGGCGCAGATACGCAGTATTTT. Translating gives CASSYLGGADTQYF.

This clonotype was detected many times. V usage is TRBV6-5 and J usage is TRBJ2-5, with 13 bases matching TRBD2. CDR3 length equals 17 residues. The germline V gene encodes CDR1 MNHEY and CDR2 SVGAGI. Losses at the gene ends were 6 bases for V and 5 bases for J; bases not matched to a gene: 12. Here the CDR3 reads CASSQQTSGGAGETQYF. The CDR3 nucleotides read TGTGCCAGCAGCCAACAAACTAGCGGGGGGGCCGGGGAGACCCAGTACTTC.

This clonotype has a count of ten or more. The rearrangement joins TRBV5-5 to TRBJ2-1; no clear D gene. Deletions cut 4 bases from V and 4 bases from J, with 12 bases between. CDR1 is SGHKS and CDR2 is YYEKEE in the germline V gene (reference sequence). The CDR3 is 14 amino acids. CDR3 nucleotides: TGTGCCAGCAGCCTGACCGTACTATACAATGAGCAGTTCTTC. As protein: CASSLTVLYNEQFF.

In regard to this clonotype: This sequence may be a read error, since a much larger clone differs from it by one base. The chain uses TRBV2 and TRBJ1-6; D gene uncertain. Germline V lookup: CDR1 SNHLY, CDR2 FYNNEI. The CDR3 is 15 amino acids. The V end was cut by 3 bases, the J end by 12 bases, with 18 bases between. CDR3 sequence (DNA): TGTGCCAGCAGTGATTCCCTACCTACACGGATACCCCTCCACTTT. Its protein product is CASSDSLPTRIPLHF.

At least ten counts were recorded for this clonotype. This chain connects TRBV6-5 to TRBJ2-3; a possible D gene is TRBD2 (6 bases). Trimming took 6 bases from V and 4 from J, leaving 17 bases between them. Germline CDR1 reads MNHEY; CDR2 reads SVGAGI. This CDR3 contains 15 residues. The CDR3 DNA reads TGTGCCAGCAGCCGAGACGGGGGTCTTCCAGATACGCAGTATTTT. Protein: CASSRDGGLPDTQYF.

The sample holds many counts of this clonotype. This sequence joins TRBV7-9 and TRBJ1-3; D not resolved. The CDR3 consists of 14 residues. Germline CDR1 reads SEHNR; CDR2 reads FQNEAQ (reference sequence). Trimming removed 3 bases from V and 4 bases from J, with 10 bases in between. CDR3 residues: CASSFGSSGNTIYF. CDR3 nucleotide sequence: TGTGCCAGCAGCTTCGGGTCGTCCGGAAACACCATATATTTT.

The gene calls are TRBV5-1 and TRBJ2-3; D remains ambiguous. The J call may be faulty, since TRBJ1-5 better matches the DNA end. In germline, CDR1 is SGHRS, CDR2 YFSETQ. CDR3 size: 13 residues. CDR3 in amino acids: CASSLGSTDTQHF. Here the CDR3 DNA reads TGCGCCAGCAGCTTAGGAAGCACAGATACGCAGCATTTT.

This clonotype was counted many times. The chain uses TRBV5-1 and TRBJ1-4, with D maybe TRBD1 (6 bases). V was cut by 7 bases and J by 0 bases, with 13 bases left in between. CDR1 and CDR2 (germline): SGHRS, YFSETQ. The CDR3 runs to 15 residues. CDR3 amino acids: CASRTESATNEKLFF. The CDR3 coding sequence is TGCGCCAGCCGGACAGAGAGTGCAACTAATGAAAAACTGTTTTTT.

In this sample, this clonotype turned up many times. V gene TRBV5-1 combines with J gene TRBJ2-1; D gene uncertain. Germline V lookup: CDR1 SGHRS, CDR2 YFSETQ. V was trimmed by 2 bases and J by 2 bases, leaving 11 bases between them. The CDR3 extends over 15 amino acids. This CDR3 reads CASSFAGPTYNEQFF. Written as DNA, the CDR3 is TGCGCCAGCAGCTTTGCCGGGCCTACCTACAATGAGCAGTTCTTC.

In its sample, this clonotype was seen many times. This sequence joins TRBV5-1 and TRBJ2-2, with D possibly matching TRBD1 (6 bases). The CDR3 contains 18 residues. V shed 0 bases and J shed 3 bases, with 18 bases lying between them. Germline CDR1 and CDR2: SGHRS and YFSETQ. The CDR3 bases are TGCGCCAGCAGCTTGGCCCGGGACATCCCGTCGCACACCGGGGAGCTGTTTTTT. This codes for CASSLARDIPSHTGELFF.

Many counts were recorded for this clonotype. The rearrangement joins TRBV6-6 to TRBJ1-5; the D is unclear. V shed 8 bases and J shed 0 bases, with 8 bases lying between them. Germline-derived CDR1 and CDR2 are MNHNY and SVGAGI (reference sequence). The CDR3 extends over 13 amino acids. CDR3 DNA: TGTGCCAGCCTTCGGGGTAGCAATCAGCCCCAGCATTTT. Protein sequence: CASLRGSNQPQHF.